This TCR beta chain came from a study of T-cell reconstitution after alpha-beta-depleted transplantation in children. Library preparation (for TCRbeta) was performed with unique molecular identifiers. Using its own MiXCR run on the PCR reads, TCRdb lists one record per CDR3 protein. The sample yields hundreds of thousands of distinct CDR3 sequences, over 10% seen once. Study outcomes and limitations: Newly generated T cells supplied most T-cell counts and diversity one year post-transplant.

Details on this clonotype: Its specificity is not known.

V lost 3 bases and J 4 bases, leaving 16 bases between the germline ends. The CDR3 extends over 16 amino acids. Germline V gene lookup returns CDR1 SGHRS and CDR2 YFSETQ. The rearrangement links TRBV5-1 to TRBJ2-2, with D hard to call. Sequencing was performed on PBMCs, taken before TCRalphabeta/CD19-depleted stem cell transplant. The TCR sequence derives from a girl aged 2 to 9 with congenital amegakaryocytic thrombocytopenia, due to receive a stem cell transplant. The DNA of the CDR3 is TGCGCCAGCAGCTACTACGGTCGTACCCCCACCGGGGAGCTGTTTTTT. Protein sequence: CASSYYGRTPTGELFF.